Listed below are T cell receptor beta chains from one sample, sequenced in a study of cytotoxic CD8 clonotypes in ibrutinib-treated CLL. Repertoires were generated with immunoSEQ multiplex PCR, while TCRdb's copy carries only in-frame clones and drops some. Of around 150,000 clones listed, roughly 84% were seen once; the top ten hold approximately 3%. The starting material was PBMCs, obtained at disease progression, from a patient treated with ibrutinib. The receptors come from a human donor with chronic lymphocytic leukemia. CDR3s include the opening cysteine and the closing phenylalanine or tryptophan. The D gene is left open where the match is weak. Rows may omit the clone size; those that give it use once, few, many or a size class.

j_gene: TRBJ1-4
v_gene: TRBV28
d_gene: .
abundance: .
CDR3aa: CASSLPGRNEKLFF
CDR3nt: TGTGCCAGCAGTCTACCAGGACGGAATGAAAAACTGTTTTTT

j_gene: TRBJ1-3
v_gene: TRBV2
d_gene: .
abundance: few
CDR3aa: CASSAGVPNTIYF
CDR3nt: TGTGCCAGCAGTGCAGGGGTGCCCAACACCATATATTTT

j_gene: TRBJ1-4
v_gene: TRBV27
d_gene: .
abundance: .
CDR3aa: CASSPRSRQRINEKLFF
CDR3nt: TGTGCCAGCAGTCCACGATCTCGGCAGCGGATTAATGAAAAACTGTTTTTT

j_gene: TRBJ2-7
v_gene: TRBV18
d_gene: .
abundance: .
CDR3aa: CASSPEGDGQYF
CDR3nt: TGTGCCAGCTCACCGGAAGGAGATGGGCAGTACTTC

j_gene: TRBJ2-7
v_gene: TRBV6-5
d_gene: TRBD2
abundance: .
CDR3aa: CASRPGTSGYEQYF
CDR3nt: TGTGCCAGCAGACCCGGGACTAGCGGATACGAGCAGTACTTC

j_gene: TRBJ2-7
v_gene: TRBV4-1
d_gene: TRBD1
abundance: .
CDR3aa: CASSQGTGGVGEQYF
CDR3nt: TGCGCCAGCAGCCAAGGGACAGGGGGTGTTGGCGAGCAGTACTTC

j_gene: TRBJ2-3
v_gene: TRBV4-3
d_gene: TRBD2
abundance: .
CDR3aa: CASSQELAGVSTDTQYF
CDR3nt: TGCGCCAGCAGCCAGGAACTAGCGGGCGTCAGCACAGATACGCAGTATTTT

j_gene: TRBJ2-7
v_gene: TRBV11-3
d_gene: TRBD2
abundance: .
CDR3aa: CASSTYGTSGIYEQYF
CDR3nt: TGTGCCAGCAGCACCTACGGGACTAGCGGGATCTACGAGCAGTACTTC

j_gene: TRBJ2-7
v_gene: TRBV14
d_gene: .
abundance: .
CDR3aa: CASSRGLYEQYF
CDR3nt: TGTGCCAGCAGCCGGGGCCTTTACGAGCAGTACTTC

j_gene: TRBJ2-5
v_gene: TRBV11-3
d_gene: .
abundance: .
CDR3aa: CASSPAPLAPRTQYF
CDR3nt: TGTGCCAGCAGCCCCGCCCCACTAGCCCCTCGGACCCAGTACTTC

j_gene: TRBJ2-1
v_gene: TRBV9
d_gene: TRBD2
abundance: .
CDR3aa: CASSAEGLDSYNEQFF
CDR3nt: TGTGCCAGCAGCGCCGAGGGACTAGATTCCTACAATGAGCAGTTCTTC

j_gene: TRBJ1-5
v_gene: TRBV10-2
d_gene: .
abundance: few
CDR3aa: CASSEGVRRGRHQPQHF
CDR3nt: TGCGCCAGCAGTGAAGGGGTTCGCAGGGGACGGCATCAGCCCCAGCATTTT

j_gene: TRBJ2-1
v_gene: TRBV6-5
d_gene: TRBD2
abundance: .
CDR3aa: CASSYLSGRALPEQFF
CDR3nt: TGTGCCAGCAGTTACCTTAGCGGGAGGGCCCTCCCTGAGCAGTTCTTC

j_gene: TRBJ1-1
v_gene: TRBV18
d_gene: TRBD1
abundance: .
CDR3aa: CASSHTRGQLNTEAFF
CDR3nt: TGTGCCAGCTCACACACTCGGGGACAGCTGAACACTGAAGCTTTCTTT

j_gene: TRBJ1-3
v_gene: TRBV9
d_gene: .
abundance: .
CDR3aa: CASSVYPNSGNTIYF
CDR3nt: TGTGCCAGCAGCGTCTACCCAAATTCCGGAAACACCATATATTTT

j_gene: TRBJ2-7
v_gene: TRBV5-1
d_gene: .
abundance: few
CDR3aa: CASSLQRIDEQYF
CDR3nt: TGCGCCAGCAGCTTGCAGAGGATCGACGAGCAGTACTTC

j_gene: TRBJ2-5
v_gene: TRBV5-1
d_gene: TRBD1
abundance: .
CDR3aa: CASSLWGTDQETQYF
CDR3nt: TGCGCCAGCAGCTTGTGGGGGACAGACCAAGAGACCCAGTACTTC